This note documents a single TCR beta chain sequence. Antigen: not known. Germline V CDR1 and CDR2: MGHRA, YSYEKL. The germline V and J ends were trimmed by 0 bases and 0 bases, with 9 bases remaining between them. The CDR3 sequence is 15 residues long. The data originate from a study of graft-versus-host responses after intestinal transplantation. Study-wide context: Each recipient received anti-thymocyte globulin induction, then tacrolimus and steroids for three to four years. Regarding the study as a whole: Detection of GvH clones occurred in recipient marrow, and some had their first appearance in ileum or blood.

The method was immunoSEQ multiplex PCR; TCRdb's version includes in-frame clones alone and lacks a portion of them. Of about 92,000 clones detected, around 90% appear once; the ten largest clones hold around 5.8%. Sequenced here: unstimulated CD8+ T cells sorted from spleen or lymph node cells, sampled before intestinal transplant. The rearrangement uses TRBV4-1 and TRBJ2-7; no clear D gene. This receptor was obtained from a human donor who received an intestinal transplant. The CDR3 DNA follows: TGCGCCAGCAGCCAAGATGGCGCTGGCTCCTACGAGCAGTACTTC. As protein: CASSQDGAGSYEQYF.